The 2 T cell receptor beta chains below all came from one sample that was sequenced in a study of cytomegalovirus exposure and HLA in healthy donors. Primers: 60 Vbeta forward and 13 Jbeta reverse. Sequencing used immunoSEQ multiplex PCR; TCRdb keeps in-frame clones, though not all of them. Recorded here are approximately 71,000 clones; the top ten clones represent about 4%. Sequenced input: PBMCs. These receptors all come from a female donor in good health and CMV-seropositive.

CDR3 coding DNA: TGCAGCGTAAGGGCATTCGCCGGGGGAAACATTCAGTACTTC. Its protein is CSVRAFAGGNIQYF. J is TRBJ2-4 and V is TRBV29-1; tentatively, D is TRBD2 (6 bases). This CDR3 has 14 residues. Germline values: CDR1 SQVTM, CDR2 ANQGSEA. Trimming removed 6 bases at V and 6 bases at J, with 18 bases between.

This sequence joins TRBV9 and TRBJ2-6; maybe TRBD1 (6 bases). The V end lost 3 bases, the J end lost 0 bases, and 7 bases lay between the germline ends. CDR1 and CDR2 (germline): SGDLS, YYNGEE. CDR3 length: 15 residues. The CDR3, as DNA: TGTGCCAGCAGCGGGGGGCCCTCTGGGGCCAACGTCCTGACTTTC. The encoded protein is CASSGGPSGANVLTF.